The clone carrying this T cell receptor beta chain was detected only a few times. Its matching antigen is unknown. The CDR3 runs to 16 residues. Germline V gene sequence: CDR1 MNHEY, CDR2 SVGAGI. V lost 4 bases, J lost 0 bases, and 0 bases stayed unmatched. The sample belongs to a study of T cell clonotyping in hematopoietic cell transplantation. The study's findings and limits: Recipient TCR diversity dropped after transplant; expanded clonotypes rose from day 30 to 180. No sorting was done, leaving CD4 and CD8 contributions mixed.

Libraries were prepared by immunoSEQ multiplex PCR; TCRdb keeps only in-frame clonotypes and omits some of them. The sample has 20,000 or so clones, around 80% seen once. This chain connects TRBV6-5 to TRBJ1-6, with 10 positions matching TRBD1. The sequenced material came from peripheral blood mononuclear cells. This receptor was identified in a man between 60 and 75 years old in good health. Some clones in this sample may be carry-over from other donors' samples. The CDR3: CASSWTGGSYNSPLHF. The CDR3, as DNA: TGTGCCAGCAGTTGGACAGGGGGCTCCTATAATTCACCCCTCCACTTT.